The 28 T cell receptor beta chains reported below all come from one sample, sequenced in a study of blood T cell repertoires in COVID-19 (dated by TCRdb to between 2020 and 2021). Library method: the immunoSEQ multiplex PCR assay. TCRdb re-hosts the immuneACCESS table, in-frame sequences only. Its copies lack some clones; in the studies checked, an unresolved V gene accounts for under half of them, and the cause for the rest is not known. Across this sample there are under 300,000 clones, with 80% to 85% seen only once. Around an eighth of the sample comes from the top ten. Sequencing was performed on peripheral blood. The receptors stem from a woman aged 60 to 75 with active or convalescent COVID-19.

This clone was seen once. The chain has TRBV6-5 and TRBJ2-7, with D possibly being TRBD1 (6 bases). The V end lost 5 bases, the J end lost 1 base, and 12 bases lay between the germline ends. The CDR3 loop spans 14 amino acids. Germline V CDR1 and CDR2: MNHEY, SVGAGI. CDR3 in amino acids: CASSLQGLSYEQYF. The CDR3 DNA sequence: TGTGCCAGCAGTCTTCAGGGGCTATCCTACGAGCAGTACTTC.

The chain uses TRBV6-5 and TRBJ1-5; TRBD1 matches 8 bases. The junction had 11 bases not matched to a gene; V was cut back by 2 bases and J by 11 bases. This CDR3 contains 15 residues. Germline V gene lookup returns CDR1 MNHEY and CDR2 SVGAGI. The CDR3 DNA is TGTGCCAGCAGTTACGGACAGGGCGGGGTTGGGACCCAGCATTTT. This sequence encodes CASSYGQGGVGTQHF.

This clone was observed once. The chain links TRBV30 to TRBJ1-3; D is undetermined. This CDR3 is built from 14 residues. Germline V gene data show CDR1 as GTSNPN and CDR2 as SVGIG (reference sequence). V lost 3 bases to trimming and J lost 1 base, with 10 bases between them. The CDR3: CAWSVLRSGNTIYF. Here the CDR3 DNA reads TGTGCCTGGAGCGTTCTGAGATCTGGAAACACCATATATTTT.

This clone was seen only a few times. The chain is built from TRBV3-1 (or the pseudogene TRBV3-2) and TRBJ1-2; 7 bases align to TRBD1. V gave up 8 bases and J gave up 6 bases; unmatched junction bases: 12. This CDR3 has 14 residues. Looked up from germline, CDR1 is LGHDT and CDR2 is YNNKEL (reference sequence). The CDR3: CASRIDRDGHGYTF. CDR3 coding DNA: TGTGCCAGCCGGATCGACAGGGACGGCCATGGCTACACCTTC.

CDR3 bases: TGTGCCACCAGCGGCGTTGGGGACTTAAAGGAGACCCAGTACTTC. It encodes CATSGVGDLKETQYF. The rearrangement uses TRBV15 and TRBJ2-5, with D perhaps TRBD2 (6 bases). CDR1 is LNHNV and CDR2 is YYDKDF in the germline V gene (reference sequence). V was clipped by 5 bases and J by 5 bases, with 18 bases between them. The CDR3 consists of 15 residues. The whole variable domain, remainder taken from reference TRBV15 and TRBJ2-5, is DAMVIQNPRYQVTQFGKPVTLSCSQTLNHNVMYWYQQKSSQAPKLLFHYYDKDFNNEADTPDNFQSRRPNTSFCFLDIRSPGLGDTAMYLCATSGVGDLKETQYFGPGTRLLVL.

About this clone: At the DNA level, this CDR3 is encoded by other sequences in the same sample as well. This chain uses TRBV7-9 with TRBJ1-1; the D is unclear. V lost 0 bases, J lost 1 base, and 3 bases lay in between. Germline CDR1 and CDR2: SEHNR and FQNEAQ (reference sequence). The CDR3 extends over 13 amino acids. The CDR3: CASSLAANTEAFF. For the CDR3, the DNA is TGTGCCAGCAGCTTAGCAGCGAACACTGAAGCTTTCTTT.

The rearrangement uses TRBV19 and TRBJ1-1, with D perhaps matching TRBD1 (5 bases). The length of the CDR3 is 13 residues. Trimming took 6 bases from V and 0 from J, leaving 8 bases between them. The germline V gene has CDR1 LNHDA and CDR2 SQIVND (reference sequence). The CDR3 loop is CASRTGLNTEAFF. The DNA for the CDR3 is TGTGCCAGTAGAACAGGACTGAACACTGAAGCTTTCTTT.

This clone has a single count. The V call is TRBV29-1, the J call TRBJ2-1; 13 bases map to TRBD2. Unmatched junction bases numbered 1, after V lost 1 base and J lost 4 bases. Germline V lookup: CDR1 SQVTM, CDR2 ANQGSEA. This CDR3 spans 15 amino acids. The CDR3 sequence: CSVEGLAGGYNEQFF. The CDR3 coding sequence is TGCAGCGTTGAAGGACTAGCGGGGGGATACAATGAGCAGTTCTTC.

The rearrangement uses TRBV18 and TRBJ2-2; 8 nucleotides line up with TRBD1. The CDR3 spans 18 residues. Trimming took 0 bases from V and 7 from J; bases not matched to a gene: 13. Germline lookup yields CDR1 KGHSH and CDR2 LQKENI. CDR3 in amino acids: CASSPPNRQGASSGELFF. CDR3 coding DNA: TGTGCCAGCTCACCACCAAATCGGCAGGGGGCGAGTAGCGGGGAGCTGTTTTTT.

The V call is TRBV6-5, the J call TRBJ2-7, with 8 bases fitting TRBD1. There are 13 residues in the CDR3. Germline V gene lookup returns CDR1 MNHEY and CDR2 SVGAGI. Unmatched junction bases numbered 2, after V lost 2 bases and J lost 5 bases. Written as DNA, the CDR3 is TGTGCCAGCAGTTACAAACAGGGGGACGAGCAGTACTTC. Amino acid sequence: CASSYKQGDEQYF.

The CDR3, as DNA: TGTGCCATCCTACGCGGCTTTTATGGCTACACCTTC. Residues: CAILRGFYGYTF. This chain joins TRBV7-2 and TRBJ1-2; no firm D call. V was shortened by 10 bases and J by 5 bases, with 14 bases between the two germline ends. CDR3 size: 12 residues. The germline V gene encodes CDR1 SGHTA and CDR2 FQGNSA.

There are a few counts of this clone. V gene TRBV3-1 (or the pseudogene TRBV3-2) combines with J gene TRBJ1-1; 7 positions match TRBD1. V shed 0 bases and J 0 bases; nucleotides not matched to a gene: 7. The CDR3 contains 17 residues. Per the germline V gene, CDR1 is LGHDT and CDR2 is YNNKEL (reference sequence). The CDR3, as DNA: TGTGCCAGCAGCCAAGATCGGACAGGATGGATGAACACTGAAGCTTTCTTT. The encoded protein is CASSQDRTGWMNTEAFF.

This clone was detected only a few times. The genes are TRBV29-1 and TRBJ1-1; D gene ambiguous. Germline V CDR1 and CDR2: SQVTM, ANQGSEA. The CDR3 contains 14 residues. The V end lost 4 bases, the J end lost 2 bases, and 14 bases lay between the germline ends. The CDR3 sequence is CSVVLFDINTEAFF. For the CDR3, the DNA is TGCAGCGTTGTTCTATTCGACATTAACACTGAAGCTTTCTTT.

The V gene is TRBV6-1, the J gene TRBJ1-2; tentative D call: TRBD1 (5 bases). CDR1 and CDR2 (germline): MNHNS, SASEGT. CDR3 size: 14 residues. V lost 0 bases and J 8 bases, leaving 13 bases between the germline ends. The CDR3 reads CASSEARGMGGYTF. The CDR3 coding sequence is TGTGCCAGCAGTGAAGCTCGGGGGATGGGGGGCTACACCTTC.

This clone has just a few counts. The J gene is TRBJ1-5, the V gene TRBV29-1; possibly TRBD1 for D (5 bases). V lost 5 bases to trimming and J lost 4 bases, with 15 bases between them. Germline CDR1 reads SQVTM; CDR2 reads ANQGSEA. The CDR3 runs 14 residues. As DNA, the CDR3 is TGCAGCGTTAGGGGCTCAGCGCCAAATCAGCCCCAGCATTTT. This encodes CSVRGSAPNQPQHF.

The V and J genes are TRBV6-5 and TRBJ2-7, with 7 positions matching TRBD2. The CDR3 spans 13 residues. With 7 bases clipped from V and 4 bases from J, the junction kept 7 bases outside the gene matches. Looked up from germline, CDR1 is MNHEY and CDR2 is SVGAGI. The CDR3 nucleotides read TGTGCCAGCACTTCGGGGGGTGGGTACGAGCAGTACTTC. It codes for CASTSGGGYEQYF.

The V gene is TRBV7-2, the J gene TRBJ2-3, with D uncertain. The V end was cut by 2 bases, the J end by 3 bases, with 15 bases between. CDR1 and CDR2 (germline): SGHTA, FQGNSA. The CDR3 runs to 16 residues. The CDR3 DNA sequence: TGTGCCAGCAGCTTATGGGCAGAGAGTTGGACAGATACGCAGTATTTT. Translation: CASSLWAESWTDTQYF.

This clone was counted a single time. This chain joins TRBV9 and TRBJ2-2, with 9 nucleotides matching TRBD1. The length of the CDR3 is 15 residues. Per germline, CDR1 SGDLS and CDR2 YYNGEE. J lost 5 bases, V lost 4 bases, and 6 bases had no gene match. CDR3 coding DNA: TGTGCCAGCAGCCTAGGGACAGGGTATACCGGGGAGCTGTTTTTT. Protein: CASSLGTGYTGELFF. The full variable domain, its missing parts supplied by reference TRBV9 and TRBJ2-2, is DSGVTQTPKHLITATGQRVTLRCSPRSGDLSVYWYQQSLDQGLQFLIQYYNGEERAKGNILERFSAQQFPDLHSELNLSSLELGDSALYFCASSLGTGYTGELFFGEGSRLTVL.

The table lists this clone with a few counts. The chain has TRBV18 and TRBJ1-2; 7 bases are a match to TRBD1. Losses at the gene ends were 8 bases for V and 8 bases for J; bases not matched to a gene: 11. Looked up from germline, CDR1 is KGHSH and CDR2 is LQKENI. This CDR3 spans 13 amino acids. DNA for the CDR3: TGTGCCAGCACTCCGGGACAGCAAACCGGCTACACCTTC. Translating gives CASTPGQQTGYTF.

The chain couples TRBV3-1 (or the pseudogene TRBV3-2) to TRBJ1-2; no clear D gene. CDR3 length: 11 residues. The ends were cut back, 2 bases at V and 9 bases at J, with 7 bases in the middle. Per germline, CDR1 LGHDT and CDR2 YNNKEL (reference sequence). CDR3 nucleotides: TGTGCCAGCAGCCAATTTCGGTGCTACACCTTC. It is translated as CASSQFRCYTF.

The chain uses TRBV6-6 and TRBJ2-7; 7 bases map to TRBD1. The CDR3 runs 13 residues. Germline V gives CDR1 MNHNY, CDR2 SVGAGI (reference sequence). The junction had 5 bases not matched to a gene; V was cut back by 6 bases and J by 3 bases. The CDR3 DNA reads TGTGCCAGCAGCCGGGACAGCAACTACGAGCAGTACTTC. It specifies CASSRDSNYEQYF.

The genes are TRBV6-6 and TRBJ2-7, with 9 bases matching TRBD1. J gave up 0 bases and V 2 bases, and 5 bases lay outside the gene matches. CDR1 MNHNY and CDR2 SVGAGI come from the germline V gene (reference sequence). The CDR3 is 16 residues long. In DNA, the CDR3 is TGTGCCAGCAGTTACGGGGGACAGGGTGGCTCCTACGAGCAGTACTTC. Amino acid sequence: CASSYGGQGGSYEQYF.

This chain links TRBV7-3 with TRBJ2-1; D gene unclear. Looked up from germline, CDR1 is SGHTA and CDR2 is FQGTGA. Trimming cost V 8 bases and J 4 bases, with 15 bases left between them. CDR3 length: 14 amino acids. The CDR3 DNA reads TGTGCCAGCTCCCTAAATAGTCTATACAATGAGCAGTTCTTC. Its translation: CASSLNSLYNEQFF. Full variable domain (outside the CDR3, taken from reference TRBV7-3 and TRBJ2-1): GAGVSQTPSNKVTEKGKYVELRCDPISGHTALYWYRQSLGQGPEFLIYFQGTGAADDSGLPNDRFFAVRPEGSVSTLKIQRTERGDSAVYLCASSLNSLYNEQFFGPGTRLTVL.

The V gene is TRBV7-9, the J gene TRBJ1-2, with 8 positions matching TRBD1. J gave up 7 bases and V 3 bases, and 7 bases lay outside the gene matches. Germline V gene lookup returns CDR1 SEHNR and CDR2 FQNEAQ (reference sequence). The CDR3 consists of 14 residues. CDR3 DNA: TGTGCCAGCAGCTTTTCGGACAGGGAGGTTGGCTACACCTTC. Amino acid sequence: CASSFSDREVGYTF.

The chain links TRBV7-9 to TRBJ1-5, with 7 bases that match TRBD1. The CDR3 runs 17 residues. Germline CDR1 is SEHNR and CDR2 is FQNEAQ (reference sequence). Unmatched junction bases numbered 10, after V lost 1 base and J lost 4 bases. The DNA for the CDR3 is TGTGCCAGCAGCTTAGGGAGGGGTGGGACAGAGAATCAGCCCCAGCATTTT. Protein sequence: CASSLGRGGTENQPQHF.

This clone came up a few times. The chain combines TRBV5-1 with TRBJ2-7, with 8 bases fitting TRBD1. Germline CDR1 and CDR2: SGHRS and YFSETQ. The CDR3 runs 15 residues. J lost 5 bases, V lost 0 bases, and 7 bases had no gene match. The CDR3 DNA follows: TGCGCCAGCAGCTTGGCCCGCGGACAGGGCCACGAGCAGTACTTC. It encodes CASSLARGQGHEQYF.

The chain is built from TRBV7-9 and TRBJ2-2, with 10 bases fitting TRBD2. Looked up from germline, CDR1 is SEHNR and CDR2 is FQNEAQ (reference sequence). The trim removed 11 bases at V and 0 bases at J, leaving 6 bases unmatched. The CDR3 has 15 residues. CDR3 region: CAVPSGGPNTGELFF. The CDR3 DNA reads as TGTGCCGTACCTAGCGGGGGCCCGAACACCGGGGAGCTGTTTTTT.

This rearrangement joins TRBV29-1 to TRBJ2-3; perhaps TRBD1 as D (5 bases). The CDR3 consists of 14 residues. CDR1 and CDR2 (germline): SQVTM, ANQGSEA. The ends were cut back, 7 bases at V and 2 bases at J, with 16 bases in the middle. The CDR3 DNA sequence: TGCAGCGGGTCCGCAGGGTCGGACACAGATACGCAGTATTTT. Amino acid sequence: CSGSAGSDTDTQYF.